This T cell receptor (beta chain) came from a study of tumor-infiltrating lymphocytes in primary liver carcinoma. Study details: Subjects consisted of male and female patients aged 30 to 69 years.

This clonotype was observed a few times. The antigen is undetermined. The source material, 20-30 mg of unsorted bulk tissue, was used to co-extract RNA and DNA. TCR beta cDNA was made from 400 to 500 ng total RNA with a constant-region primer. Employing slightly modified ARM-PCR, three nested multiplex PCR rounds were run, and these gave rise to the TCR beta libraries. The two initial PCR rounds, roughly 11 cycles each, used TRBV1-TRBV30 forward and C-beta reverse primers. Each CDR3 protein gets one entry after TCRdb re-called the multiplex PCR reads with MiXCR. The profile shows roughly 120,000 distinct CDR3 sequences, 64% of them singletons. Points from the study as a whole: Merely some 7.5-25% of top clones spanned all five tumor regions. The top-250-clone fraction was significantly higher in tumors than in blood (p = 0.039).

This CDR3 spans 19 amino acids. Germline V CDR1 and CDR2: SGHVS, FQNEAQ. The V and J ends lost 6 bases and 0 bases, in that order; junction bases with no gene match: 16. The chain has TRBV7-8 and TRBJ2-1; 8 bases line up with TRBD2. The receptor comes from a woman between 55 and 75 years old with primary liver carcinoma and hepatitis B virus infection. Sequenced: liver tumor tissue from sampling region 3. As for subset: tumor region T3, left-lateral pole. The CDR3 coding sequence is TGTGCCAGCAGACCCGGGGGGGGTCGCGTGGAAAGCTCCTACAATGAGCAGTTCTTC. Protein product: CASRPGGGRVESSYNEQFF.